Included here is one T cell receptor beta chain sequence, with context. Its antigen is currently not known. Per-base quality was not reported, and no clone a single base away is much larger than it. Enrolling through a virtual design, the prospective study's participants ranged in age from about 18 to 100 years and lived across 24 United States geographic areas. In the prospective study, participants were assigned to cohorts based on the clinical history participants reported in a screening survey and a study questionnaire. Recovered participants in ImmuneRACE Cohort 3 were defined as having two consecutive negative NP/OP PCR tests, clearance from a healthcare professional, or resolution of symptoms. In the prospective study, mobile phlebotomists collected whole blood, serum and a nasopharyngeal or oropharyngeal swab from each participant. Over a roughly 2-month period, participants in the prospective study had the option of providing additional blood draws and questionnaires. Before DNA extraction, prospective study blood samples were shipped either frozen or at room temperature.

TCRbeta CDR3 regions were amplified from genomic DNA by means of the immunoSEQ Assay, a bias-controlled multiplex PCR. The authors' analysis ran thus. Nucleated cell counts per sample were estimated from amplification of reference gene primers within the assay. Sequence reads were collapsed and filtered to measure the absolute abundance of every unique TCRbeta CDR3 rearrangement. For each sample, productive Simpson clonality was calculated as the square root of Simpson's diversity index across productive rearrangements. The source is immuneACCESS, and TCRdb retained only in-frame sequences with V and J called. Part of the clones is not carried over; for the studies checked, unresolved V genes explain less than half of this, and the remainder is unexplained. The V and J calls and clone size come from that table; D and trimming were worked out from the DNA. A total of about 330,000 clones appear in this sample, nearly 90% of them only once. The ten largest make up approximately 5% of the sample.

This specimen comes from a study of blood T cell repertoires in COVID-19 (dated by TCRdb to about 2020). The study in broad terms: Samples from collaborators originated in the United States, Italy and Spain and spanned both the acute and convalescent phases of COVID-19. The prospective study material was composed of cDNA or gDNA derived from T cells, B-cell-depleted T cells, or PBMCs. The dataset comprised deeply sampled blood TCRbeta repertoires from subjects exposed to, actively infected with, or recovered from COVID-19. The repertoires were released in a freely available public database intended as a resource for research on the immune response to SARS-CoV-2. The samples were drawn from the first 160 participants of the ongoing ImmuneRACE study and from 950 to 1,500 subjects provided by 6 global collaborators. Sample metadata almost always included a de-identified subject ID, COVID-19 status, age in years and sex. HLA class I and class II types, where available, came from metadata supplied by the sample provider rather than from assay-based typing.

The paper as a whole reports these results and caveats: The amount of clinical and demographic metadata varied by source and participant and was provided uncurated.

The germline V gene encodes CDR1 MNHEY and CDR2 SVGAGI. Trimming removed 6 bases from V and 3 bases from J, leaving 17 bases between the germline ends. The CDR3 runs 15 amino acids, cysteine and phenylalanine included. The retained sequence is limited to the CDR3, 45 bases, with the frame set at the first base. Recombination joined TRBV6-5 with TRBJ1-1; the D gene cannot be resolved reliably. The receptor was isolated from a woman aged 30 to 39 who had recovered from COVID-19. Source material: PBMCs or T cells enriched from blood (not recorded which). This receptor carries the CDR3 CASRPGSNWDTEAFF. The sequenced DNA: TGTGCCAGCAGGCCGGGGTCGAACTGGGACACTGAAGCTTTCTTT.